A single sample gave rise to the 26 T cell receptor beta chains below, sequenced in a study of cytomegalovirus exposure and HLA in healthy donors. The PCR employed 60 Vbeta primers together with 13 Jbeta primers. Profiling relied on immunoSEQ multiplex PCR, and the TCRdb table lists in-frame clones only, not all of them. The sample lists some 250,000 clones, roughly 82% occurring once. The specimen was PBMCs. All receptors come from a woman between 40 and 50 years old in good health and CMV-seropositive.

The chain recombines TRBV5-4 with TRBJ2-1, with 9 positions matching TRBD2. V lost 4 bases and J lost 8; bases outside the gene matches: 13. The CDR3 sequence is 16 residues long. Germline loops: CDR1 SGHNT, CDR2 YYREEE (reference sequence). The CDR3 DNA reads as TGTGCCAGCAGCCCTGGGGATGCGGGGGGGAAGGATGAGCAGTTCTTC. Translation gives CASSPGDAGGKDEQFF.

The CDR3 loop is CSADEGRGYTF. The CDR3 DNA follows: TGCAGTGCGGATGAGGGCCGTGGCTACACCTTC. The chain uses TRBV20-1 and TRBJ1-2; no clear D. The CDR3 has 11 amino acids. Trimming left V 6 bases short and J 7 bases short, with 12 bases between. Per the germline V gene, CDR1 is DFQATT and CDR2 is SNEGSKA (reference sequence).

The rearrangement links TRBV5-4 to TRBJ2-1; a possible D gene is TRBD2 (7 bases). This CDR3 has 15 amino acids. Per the germline V gene, CDR1 is SGHNT and CDR2 is YYREEE (reference sequence). Deletions cut 5 bases from V and 7 bases from J, with 19 bases between. The CDR3 loop is CASRWGGQSGNEQFF. The DNA for the CDR3 is TGTGCCAGCAGATGGGGGGGCCAATCGGGGAATGAGCAGTTCTTC.

The chain links TRBV11-2 to TRBJ1-6, with unresolved D. The CDR3 contains 14 residues. Germline V lookup: CDR1 SGHAT, CDR2 FQNNGV. V was cut by 3 bases and J by 7 bases, with 10 bases left in between. The CDR3 sequence is CASSFRGVNSPLHF. The CDR3 DNA is TGTGCCAGCAGCTTCCGGGGAGTCAATTCACCCCTCCACTTT.

This CDR3 reads CASSEQNTDTQYF. DNA for the CDR3: TGCGCCAGCAGTGAACAGAACACAGATACGCAGTATTTT. The gene calls are TRBV10-1 and TRBJ2-3; D uncertain. Germline V CDR1 and CDR2: WNHNN, SYGVQD (reference sequence). Between the trimmed V and J ends, which lost 3 bases and 2 bases, there was a span of 6 bases. CDR3 length: 13 residues.

The chain uses TRBV5-1 and TRBJ2-1; 10 bases are a match to TRBD2. CDR1 SGHRS and CDR2 YFSETQ come from the germline V gene. The CDR3 is made up of 16 amino acids. V gave up 3 bases and J gave up 7 bases; unmatched junction bases: 10. The CDR3, as DNA: TGCGCCAGCAGCTCTCTCAGCGGGGGGGCGTATAATGAGCAGTTCTTC. Translation gives CASSSLSGGAYNEQFF.

The table lists this clone with a few counts. This chain links TRBV5-1 with TRBJ1-2, with D perhaps matching TRBD1 (5 bases). From germline, CDR1 is SGHRS and CDR2 YFSETQ. The V and J ends lost 5 bases and 6 bases respectively, with 11 bases between them. The CDR3 length is 12 residues. The CDR3 sequence: CASRQGTDGYTF. The CDR3 nucleotides read TGCGCCAGCAGGCAGGGAACCGATGGCTACACCTTC.

V is TRBV9 and J is TRBJ1-1; 10 nucleotides align to TRBD1. The length of the CDR3 is 13 residues. After removal of 2 bases from V and 11 bases from J, the junction contained 6 bases not matched to a gene. Germline V lookup: CDR1 SGDLS, CDR2 YYNGEE. The CDR3 DNA reads as TGTGCCAGCAGCGTGAGACAGGGGGCGGTGGCTTTCTTT. Encoded protein: CASSVRQGAVAFF.

This clone showed up just once. The sample contains more than one DNA sequence encoding this CDR3. The genes are TRBV9 and TRBJ1-1; D gene uncertain. CDR3 size: 13 residues. V was shortened by 0 bases and J by 3 bases, with 6 bases between the two germline ends. The germline gives CDR1 SGDLS, CDR2 YYNGEE. The DNA of the CDR3 is TGTGCCAGCAGCGTAGAAGGAGACACTGAAGCTTTCTTT. Encoded protein: CASSVEGDTEAFF.

This chain uses TRBV18 with TRBJ1-2, with a weak D call TRBD1 (6 bases). This CDR3 has 15 amino acids. Germline lookup yields CDR1 KGHSH and CDR2 LQKENI. V was clipped by 2 bases and J by 4 bases, with 14 bases between them. CDR3 residues: CASSPSGRQVYGYTF. The CDR3 nucleotides read TGTGCCAGCTCACCAAGCGGTAGACAGGTCTATGGCTACACCTTC.

The genes are TRBV6-5 and TRBJ1-1; D gene ambiguous. The CDR3 consists of 12 residues. Germline CDR1 reads MNHEY; CDR2 reads SVGAGI. V lost 7 bases and J lost 0, with 6 bases in between. In nucleotides, the CDR3 is TGTGCCAGCAATGCTATGAACACTGAAGCTTTCTTT. This translates into CASNAMNTEAFF.

The V gene is TRBV7-2, the J gene TRBJ2-7; 8 positions match TRBD1. Germline trimming cut 5 bases from V and 4 bases from J; bases unmatched to any gene: 10. The CDR3 runs 15 residues. Germline V gene sequence: CDR1 SGHTA, CDR2 FQGNSA. CDR3 in amino acids: CASSTQGAAIYEQYF. In DNA form, the CDR3 reads TGTGCCAGCAGCACCCAGGGGGCCGCTATATACGAGCAGTACTTC.

The chain carries TRBV10-3 and TRBJ2-1, with 13 positions matching TRBD2. J gave up 0 bases and V 6 bases, and 5 bases lay outside the gene matches. Germline CDR1 and CDR2: ENHRY and SYGVKD. This CDR3 is 17 amino acids long. The CDR3 nucleotides are TGTGCCATCAGGAGACTAGCGGGGGGCAACTCCTACAATGAGCAGTTCTTC. It yields the protein CAIRRLAGGNSYNEQFF.

The chain employs TRBV18 and TRBJ2-7, with a weak D call TRBD2 (7 bases). The germline CDR1 and CDR2 sequences are KGHSH and LQKENI. The germline V and J ends were trimmed by 5 bases and 6 bases, with 17 bases remaining between them. The CDR3 contains 14 residues. This CDR3 reads CASSSSTGGGEQYF. CDR3 sequence (DNA): TGTGCCAGCTCATCTTCGACAGGCGGGGGCGAGCAGTACTTC.

This clone was counted a few times. This rearrangement joins TRBV10-3 to TRBJ1-1; TRBD1 is a possible D gene (5 bases). The CDR3 has 13 residues. CDR1 and CDR2 from the germline V gene are ENHRY and SYGVKD. The V end was cut by 7 bases, the J end by 8 bases, with 17 bases between. The CDR3 is CAINSLMGLEAFF. As DNA, the CDR3 is TGTGCCATCAATTCGCTAATGGGGCTAGAAGCTTTCTTT.

The CDR3 region has the DNA TGTGCCAGTAGTATGTCCAGCGGGAGTACGGATGAGCAGTTCTTC. This codes for CASSMSSGSTDEQFF. The V call is TRBV19, the J call TRBJ2-1; 8 nucleotides line up with TRBD2. This CDR3 is built from 15 residues. Germline-derived CDR1 and CDR2 are LNHDA and SQIVND (reference sequence). Trimming removed 3 bases from V and 8 bases from J; junction bases left unmatched: 9.

V and J are TRBV30 and TRBJ2-3; 8 positions match TRBD2. CDR3 length equals 15 residues. With 0 bases clipped from V and 7 bases from J, the junction kept 9 bases outside the gene matches. Germline V lookup: CDR1 GTSNPN, CDR2 SVGIG (reference sequence). The CDR3 spells CAWSVAGVLPNTQYF. CDR3 sequence (DNA): TGTGCCTGGAGTGTAGCGGGAGTATTGCCAAATACGCAGTATTTT. Full variable domain (rest looked up from reference TRBV30 and TRBJ2-3): SQTIHQWPATLVQPVGSPLSLECTVEGTSNPNLYWYRQAAGRGLQLLFYSVGIGQISSEVPQNLSASRPQDRQFILSSKKLLLSDSGFYLCAWSVAGVLPNTQYFGPGTRLTVL.

This chain uses TRBV9 with TRBJ2-2, with 12 nucleotides matching TRBD1. Trimming at V came to 4 bases and at J to 6 bases, leaving 7 bases not matched to a gene. The length of the CDR3 is 16 residues. Germline CDR1 SGDLS, CDR2 YYNGEE. The chain's CDR3 is CASSPGTGGFAGELFF. The CDR3 coding sequence is TGTGCCAGCAGCCCCGGGACAGGGGGCTTTGCCGGGGAGCTGTTTTTT.

The chain combines TRBV4-2 with TRBJ2-6; 11 bases fit TRBD2. CDR1 is LGHNA and CDR2 is YNFKEQ in the germline V gene. This CDR3 region has 20 residues. V shed 0 bases, J shed 0 bases, and the junction held 7 bases outside the gene matches. The CDR3 loop reads CASSQDLLAGGLSGANVLTF. In DNA, the CDR3 is TGTGCCAGCAGCCAAGATCTTCTAGCGGGAGGACTCTCTGGGGCCAACGTCCTGACTTTC.

This clone has only a few counts. This chain joins TRBV9 and TRBJ2-6, with 10 bases identical to TRBD2. Trimming cost V 0 bases and J 4 bases; bases outside gene matches: 10. The CDR3 extends over 19 amino acids. Germline CDR1 and CDR2: SGDLS and YYNGEE. CDR3 bases: TGTGCCAGCAGCGTAGCTACTAGCGGGGCGCTCTTAGGGGCCAACGTCCTGACTTTC. It translates to CASSVATSGALLGANVLTF. The variable domain in full, completed from reference TRBV9 and TRBJ2-6, reads DSGVTQTPKHLITATGQRVTLRCSPRSGDLSVYWYQQSLDQGLQFLIQYYNGEERAKGNILERFSAQQFPDLHSELNLSSLELGDSALYFCASSVATSGALLGANVLTFGAGSRLTVL.

This clone showed up just a few times. The J gene is TRBJ1-1, the V gene TRBV27; D is perhaps TRBD1 (5 bases). With 0 bases removed from V and 4 bases from J, the gap between germline ends came to 15 bases. Germline V gene data show CDR1 as MNHEY and CDR2 as SMNVEV (reference sequence). The CDR3 has 16 residues. In nucleotides, the CDR3 is TGTGCCAGCAGTTTATCCCCGGGGGGGAGAGGCACTGAAGCTTTCTTT. Translating it yields CASSLSPGGRGTEAFF.

This chain links TRBV9 with TRBJ2-2, with TRBD2 matching over 7 bases. CDR3 length: 17 amino acids. V shed 0 bases, J shed 4 bases, and the junction held 9 bases outside the gene matches. Germline CDR1 and CDR2: SGDLS and YYNGEE. The CDR3 DNA reads TGTGCCAGCAGCGTAGAGGCTAGCGGAGGTCTCACCGGGGAGCTGTTTTTT. It codes for CASSVEASGGLTGELFF.

The chain uses TRBV5-1 and TRBJ2-7; 9 positions match TRBD1. CDR1 and CDR2 from the germline V gene are SGHRS and YFSETQ. The trim removed 4 bases at V and 3 bases at J, leaving 8 bases unmatched. The CDR3 contains 15 residues. The DNA of the CDR3 is TGCGCCAGCAGCCTGGACAGGGGCAGACTCTACGAGCAGTACTTC. It translates to CASSLDRGRLYEQYF.

The chain joins TRBV6-4 to TRBJ2-2; 9 nucleotides align to TRBD1. The V segment lost 6 bases and the J segment 1 base; nucleotides outside the gene matches: 3. In germline, CDR1 is MRHNA, CDR2 SNTAGT. This CDR3 has 15 residues. CDR3 sequence reads: CASSPGQGNTGELFF. The CDR3 DNA reads as TGTGCCAGCAGCCCGGGACAGGGGAACACCGGGGAGCTGTTTTTT.

This clone was counted between two and nine times. This chain links TRBV4-2 with TRBJ1-5; no clear D. V lost 2 bases and J 8 bases, leaving 10 bases between the germline ends. This CDR3 region has 13 residues. Per germline, CDR1 LGHNA and CDR2 YNFKEQ. CDR3 nucleotides: TGTGCCAGCAGCCAACTCCTCGGTGAGCCCCAGCATTTT. Protein sequence: CASSQLLGEPQHF.

This chain joins TRBV6-5 and TRBJ1-2, with a weak D call TRBD1 (5 bases). CDR3 length: 14 amino acids. Germline CDR1 is MNHEY and CDR2 is SVGAGI. V was clipped by 2 bases and J by 6 bases, with 13 bases between them. The CDR3 DNA reads as TGTGCCAGCAGTTACGCGCAGGGAGGAGATGGCTACACCTTC. Translating it yields CASSYAQGGDGYTF.